This T cell receptor beta chain was identified during a study of T cell repertoires in cytomegalovirus infection. Study-wide context: CMV epitopes in the study were HLA-C-restricted (recently identified) and HLA-B-restricted (well studied).

Regarding the study as a whole: In two of eight donors, the top clonotype was HLA-C-restricted CMV-specific.

Details on this clonotype: Antigen: not known.

TCRdb re-called the reads through MiXCR, storing one row per CDR3 protein. The profile shows roughly 500,000 distinct CDR3 sequences, 30% to 40% of them singletons. Sequenced here: cultured PBMCs, sampled from culture after CMV antigen stimulation. The clonotype originates from a human donor in good health (CMV status not recorded). Some clones in this sample may be carry-over from other donors' samples.

CDR3 amino acids: CAISEFFGSGSNQPQHF. CDR3 DNA: TGTGCCATCAGTGAATTTTTTGGTTCGGGAAGCAATCAGCCCCAGCATTTT. The chain has TRBV10-3 and TRBJ1-5; the D is unclear. From germline, CDR1 is ENHRY and CDR2 SYGVKD. Trimming removed 3 bases from V and 1 base from J, with 16 bases in between. This CDR3 has 17 amino acids.